This T cell receptor (beta chain) was identified in a study of long-term antiretroviral therapy in people with HIV. Findings and limits, study-wide: HIV repertoires spanned narrower CDR3 length ranges than controls.

CDR1 is SQVTM, CDR2 ANQGSEA, per germline. V was clipped by 2 bases and J by 0 bases, with 7 bases between them. The CDR3 is 13 amino acids. Survey-level immunoSEQ v3.0 assays were run. TCRdb's copy holds only in-frame clones and misses some; the assay was immunoSEQ multiplex PCR. The sample lists approximately 16,000 clones; less than 80% were seen once. A remark on this clone: Antigen unknown.

The sequence was collected from a woman aged 40 to 55 with HIV. The rearrangement links TRBV29-1 to TRBJ2-5; D gene uncertain. Specimen: unsorted PBMCs, collected nearly 3.3 years after starting antiretroviral therapy. The CDR3 nucleotides are TGCAGCGTTGAAAGGCGGTACCAAGAGACCCAGTACTTC. Protein sequence: CSVERRYQETQYF.